Following are 32 T cell receptor beta chains from one sample sequenced in a study of blood T cell repertoires in COVID-19. Method: immunoSEQ multiplex PCR; TCRdb's copy keeps in-frame clones and lacks some. The sample carries roughly 280,000 clones, 85% to 90% recorded once. The specimen sequenced was PBMCs or T cells enriched from blood (not recorded which). The receptors were gathered from a woman in her twenties or thirties with acute COVID-19.

The chain uses TRBV30 and TRBJ1-1; the match to TRBD1 covers 8 bases. V shed 2 bases, J shed 4 bases, and the junction held 0 bases outside the gene matches. Germline values: CDR1 GTSNPN, CDR2 SVGIG (reference sequence). The CDR3 loop spans 12 amino acids. CDR3 nucleotides: TGTGCCTGGAGTACAGGGGGCACTGAAGCTTTCTTT. Its protein is CAWSTGGTEAFF.

This CDR3 is CASSEGGQGALEQYF. In DNA form, the CDR3 reads TGCGCCAGCAGTGAGGGGGGACAGGGGGCTCTCGAGCAGTACTTC. The J gene is TRBJ2-7, the V gene TRBV10-1, with 12 bases lining up with TRBD1. Germline V gene data show CDR1 as WNHNN and CDR2 as SYGVQD (reference sequence). With 2 bases clipped from V and 6 bases from J, the junction kept 5 bases outside the gene matches. The CDR3 covers 15 residues.

This chain links TRBV28 with TRBJ1-6, with D hard to call. Germline V CDR1 and CDR2: MDHEN, SYDVKM. Trimming stripped 6 bases from V and 7 bases from J, with 13 bases between. The CDR3 is 14 amino acids. CDR3 in amino acids: CASRDYGLNSPLHF. The CDR3 nucleotides are TGTGCCAGCAGGGACTACGGCTTGAATTCACCCCTCCACTTT. The entire variable domain, with the rest obtained from reference TRBV28 and TRBJ1-6, is as follows: DVKVTQSSRYLVKRTGEKVFLECVQDMDHENMFWYRQDPGLGLRLIYFSYDVKMKEKGDIPEGYSVSREKKERFSLILESASTNQTSMYLCASRDYGLNSPLHFGNGTRLTVT.

V gene TRBV7-2 combines with J gene TRBJ2-5, with TRBD1 matching over 7 bases. Germline V CDR1 and CDR2: SGHTA, FQGNSA. Trimming cost V 1 base and J 5 bases; bases outside gene matches: 7. This CDR3 region has 15 residues. CDR3 nucleotides: TGTGCCAGCAGCTTAGTTGGGCAGGGGGAGGAGACCCAGTACTTC. It translates to CASSLVGQGEETQYF.

The chain carries TRBV19 and TRBJ2-2; 14 bases agree with TRBD2. Unmatched junction bases numbered 1, after V lost 6 bases and J lost 1 base. The CDR3 length is 16 residues. Looked up from germline, CDR1 is LNHDA and CDR2 is SQIVND (reference sequence). The CDR3 sequence is CASSGTSGRNTGELFF. The CDR3 nucleotides are TGTGCCAGTAGCGGGACTAGCGGGAGGAACACCGGGGAGCTGTTTTTT.

This clone was seen more than once but under ten times. The chain employs TRBV11-2 and TRBJ2-7; 11 bases fit TRBD1. V shed 5 bases and J 3 bases; nucleotides not matched to a gene: 6. The CDR3 covers 15 residues. Per germline, CDR1 SGHAT and CDR2 FQNNGV. The DNA of the CDR3 is TGTGCCAGCAGCACAGAGGGACAGGGGGGCTACGAGCAGTACTTC. Protein product: CASSTEGQGGYEQYF.

This chain joins TRBV5-1 and TRBJ1-4; D gene unclear. The germline CDR1 and CDR2 sequences are SGHRS and YFSETQ. This CDR3 contains 14 residues. V gave up 4 bases and J gave up 7 bases, with 14 bases separating them. CDR3 amino acids: CASSPGSEAEKLFF. For the CDR3, the DNA is TGCGCCAGCAGCCCTGGCTCGGAGGCTGAAAAACTGTTTTTT.

The chain recombines TRBV2 with TRBJ2-6, with TRBD1 identical over 10 bases. Germline CDR1 and CDR2: SNHLY and FYNNEI. V dropped 10 bases and J dropped 4; count of bases not matched to a gene: 7. CDR3 length equals 15 residues. The CDR3 reads CAIRDRGTGANVLTF. The CDR3 DNA reads as TGTGCCATCCGGGACAGGGGTACCGGGGCCAACGTCCTGACTTTC. The entire variable domain, with the rest obtained from reference TRBV2 and TRBJ2-6, is as follows: EPEVTQTPSHQVTQMGQEVILRCVPISNHLYFYWYRQILGQKVEFLVSFYNNEISEKSEIFDDQFSVERPDGSNFTLKIRSTKLEDSAMYFCAIRDRGTGANVLTFGAGSRLTVL.

The rearrangement links TRBV28 to TRBJ2-2, with 12 bases matching TRBD1. This CDR3 has 18 amino acids. Germline lookup yields CDR1 MDHEN and CDR2 SYDVKM. V gave up 3 bases and J gave up 5 bases; unmatched junction bases: 10. The CDR3 sequence: CASSFQAGTGGDTGELFF. CDR3 nucleotide sequence: TGTGCCAGCAGTTTCCAGGCCGGGACAGGGGGCGATACCGGGGAGCTGTTTTTT.

The V and J genes are TRBV19 and TRBJ2-1, with D possibly being TRBD2 (6 bases). CDR3 size: 14 residues. V lost 9 bases and J lost 5, with 17 bases in between. Germline CDR1 LNHDA, CDR2 SQIVND (reference sequence). The CDR3 coding sequence is TGTGCCAGCGATGCTAGCGATGGCCACAATGAGCAGTTCTTC. Amino acid sequence: CASDASDGHNEQFF.

This chain links TRBV24-1 with TRBJ2-2; weak D call: TRBD1 (6 bases). Germline V lookup: CDR1 KGHDR, CDR2 SFDVKD. Trimming pared 3 bases from V and 4 bases from J, leaving 17 bases between. This CDR3 contains 17 residues. CDR3 nucleotide sequence: TGTGCCACCAGTGATCGACAAGGACAGATTATCACCGGGGAGCTGTTTTTT. It yields the protein CATSDRQGQIITGELFF.

This clone was recorded only once. The chain employs TRBV3-1 (or the pseudogene TRBV3-2) and TRBJ2-5; TRBD2 might be the D (6 bases). Between the trimmed V and J ends, which lost 4 bases and 5 bases, there was a span of 32 bases. CDR3 length equals 20 residues. The V gene's germline CDR1 is LGHDT and CDR2 YNNKEL (reference sequence). CDR3 in DNA: TGTGCCAGCAGCCGAGCCTTCCTTGGCTCGGTCCCGGGAGCGAGTGAGACCCAGTACTTC. Translated: CASSRAFLGSVPGASETQYF.

V usage is TRBV9 and J usage is TRBJ2-2; 9 nucleotides line up with TRBD2. Germline loops: CDR1 SGDLS, CDR2 YYNGEE. The trim removed 0 bases at V and 7 bases at J, leaving 10 bases unmatched. The CDR3 covers 17 residues. This CDR3 is CASSVGLSGSSGGELFF. The CDR3 nucleotides read TGTGCCAGCAGCGTAGGTCTTAGCGGGAGCTCAGGCGGGGAGCTGTTTTTT.

J is TRBJ2-7 and V is TRBV6-5; 7 bases agree with TRBD1. Trimming at V came to 8 bases and at J to 0 bases, leaving 10 bases not matched to a gene. The CDR3 covers 15 residues. Looked up from germline, CDR1 is MNHEY and CDR2 is SVGAGI. The CDR3 nucleotides read TGTGCCAGCGACGCGACAGGGTGGGGCTCCTACGAGCAGTACTTC. It encodes CASDATGWGSYEQYF.

Only one count was recorded for this clone. CDR3 in DNA: TGTGCCAGCAGTACCGGCGACAGCTCTGGAAACACCATATATTTT. Protein: CASSTGDSSGNTIYF. The chain couples TRBV6-5 to TRBJ1-3, with a possible D match to TRBD1 (5 bases). Germline CDR1 is MNHEY and CDR2 is SVGAGI. The CDR3 contains 15 residues. Trimming pared 5 bases from V and 0 bases from J, leaving 11 bases between.

This chain connects TRBV19 to TRBJ2-2, with D unclear. The germline V and J ends were trimmed by 10 bases and 6 bases, with 9 bases remaining between them. CDR1 is LNHDA, CDR2 SQIVND, per germline (reference sequence). The CDR3 length is 11 residues. The DNA for the CDR3 is TGTGCCACTTTCCTAGCCGGGGAGCTGTTTTTT. Residues: CATFLAGELFF.

This rearrangement joins TRBV21-1 to TRBJ1-5. TRBV21-1 is given as a pseudogene. The CDR3 spans 14 residues. This CDR3 reads CAPKCLMENQPQHF. The CDR3 coding sequence is TGTGCCCCCAAGTGCTTAATGGAGAATCAGCCCCAGCATTTT.

V usage is TRBV6-5 and J usage is TRBJ1-1; 8 bases agree with TRBD1. Germline assignment: CDR1 MNHEY and CDR2 SVGAGI. Losses at the gene ends were 11 bases for V and 0 bases for J; bases not matched to a gene: 5. CDR3 size: 13 residues. The CDR3 bases are TGTGCCGGACGACAGGGGATGAACACTGAAGCTTTCTTT. Translation: CAGRQGMNTEAFF.

The chain combines TRBV9 with TRBJ2-5, with 7 bases lining up with TRBD2. With V trimmed by 3 bases and J by 4 bases, 12 bases remained unmatched. Germline CDR1 is SGDLS and CDR2 is YYNGEE. The CDR3 has 16 residues. The CDR3 sequence is CASSGFWGGAGETQYF. The CDR3 DNA sequence: TGTGCCAGCAGCGGTTTCTGGGGAGGGGCGGGAGAGACCCAGTACTTC.

The CDR3 protein is CASSEGTAYTDTQYF. CDR3 nucleotide sequence: TGTGCCAGCAGTGAAGGAACCGCGTACACAGATACGCAGTATTTT. V is TRBV6-1 and J is TRBJ2-3; D gene ambiguous. CDR1 is MNHNS and CDR2 is SASEGT in the germline V gene. This CDR3 spans 15 amino acids. Trimming pared 1 base from V and 2 bases from J, leaving 10 bases between.

The chain couples TRBV7-3 to TRBJ2-1; 7 nucleotides line up with TRBD2. There are 15 residues in the CDR3. V gave up 4 bases and J gave up 9 bases; unmatched junction bases: 12. The germline V gene encodes CDR1 SGHTA and CDR2 FQGTGA. The CDR3 protein is CASSSTSTEGVEQFF. The CDR3 DNA is TGTGCCAGCAGCTCGACTAGCACCGAGGGTGTTGAGCAGTTCTTC.

This clone was detected a few times. The chain combines TRBV19 with TRBJ2-7; D gene uncertain. Per the germline V gene, CDR1 is LNHDA and CDR2 is SQIVND (reference sequence). The V gene lost 0 bases and the J gene lost 0 bases, with 6 bases spanning the gap. This CDR3 has 14 residues. The CDR3 sequence: CASSIEASSYEQYF. In DNA, the CDR3 is TGTGCCAGTAGTATAGAGGCCAGCTCCTACGAGCAGTACTTC.

This rearrangement joins TRBV21-1 to TRBJ2-2; no check of the table's D call, TRBD2, against the DNA was made. TRBV21-1 is a known pseudogene. The CDR3 runs to 17 residues. CDR3 coding DNA: TGTGCCAGCAGTCCTGGTAGCGGGAGAAGAGAGACCGGGGAGCTGTTTTTT. Its translation is CASSPGSGRRETGELFF.

The chain links TRBV4-1 to TRBJ2-2; TRBD2 matches 11 bases. V trimming: 3 bases; J trimming: 5 bases; junction bases outside the gene matches: 5. The germline gives CDR1 MGHRA, CDR2 YSYEKL. The CDR3 is 16 amino acids. CDR3 residues: CASSQLAGGNTGELFF. For the CDR3, the DNA is TGCGCCAGCAGCCAGCTAGCGGGAGGAAATACCGGGGAGCTGTTTTTT.

The gene calls are TRBV14 and TRBJ1-1, with no clear D. The V end was cut by 2 bases, the J end by 0 bases, with 10 bases between. CDR1 SGHDN and CDR2 FVKESK come from the germline V gene. The CDR3 has 15 residues. CDR3 sequence reads: CASSQSGKLNTEAFF. CDR3 in DNA: TGTGCCAGCAGCCAATCGGGGAAATTGAACACTGAAGCTTTCTTT.

This clone appeared once. J is TRBJ2-7 and V is TRBV5-4; 10 bases line up with TRBD1. CDR3 length equals 14 residues. Losses at the gene ends were 2 bases for V and 6 bases for J; bases not matched to a gene: 5. The germline V gene has CDR1 SGHNT and CDR2 YYREEE (reference sequence). Here the CDR3 DNA reads TGTGCCAGCAGCTTTCCGGGACAGGGGCGCGAGCAGTACTTC. This gives the protein CASSFPGQGREQYF. Using reference TRBV5-4 and TRBJ2-7 for the parts outside the CDR3, the full variable domain is ETGVTQSPTHLIKTRGQQVTLRCSSQSGHNTVSWYQQALGQGPQFIFQYYREEENGRGNFPPRFSGLQFPNYSSELNVNALELDDSALYLCASSFPGQGREQYFGPGTRLTVT.

The CDR3 is CASSYSPGGDNAQYF. The CDR3 coding sequence is TGTGCCAGCAGTTACTCTCCGGGAGGTGATAATGCCCAGTACTTC. The chain links TRBV6-5 to TRBJ2-5, with 7 bases matching TRBD2. The junction had 10 bases not matched to a gene; V was cut back by 0 bases and J by 9 bases. CDR1 is MNHEY and CDR2 is SVGAGI in the germline V gene. The CDR3 has 15 amino acids.

The chain combines TRBV12-3 or TRBV12-4 with TRBJ1-1; D call uncertain. The CDR3 runs to 13 residues. Trimming took off 5 bases at V and 12 bases at J, with 19 bases between the two ends. Written as DNA, the CDR3 is TGTGCCAGCAGTCCACCCGACACCTCGCGTACTTTCTTT. It is translated as CASSPPDTSRTFF.

The chain combines TRBV5-1 with TRBJ2-7, with 9 bases matching TRBD1. The CDR3 runs to 14 residues. With 0 bases clipped from V and 4 bases from J, the junction kept 2 bases outside the gene matches. Germline V lookup: CDR1 SGHRS, CDR2 YFSETQ. The CDR3 loop reads CASSLVTGGYEQYF. CDR3 DNA: TGCGCCAGCAGCTTGGTGACAGGGGGTTACGAGCAGTACTTC.

This sequence joins TRBV28 and TRBJ2-7, with D possibly being TRBD1 (5 bases). V lost 8 bases and J lost 5, with 16 bases in between. This CDR3 spans 13 amino acids. Germline assignment: CDR1 MDHEN and CDR2 SYDVKM. Here the CDR3 DNA reads TGTGCCAGCTGTCCAGGGTCATGGGACGAGCAGTACTTC. This sequence encodes CASCPGSWDEQYF.

This sequence joins TRBV5-1 and TRBJ2-7; maybe TRBD2 (6 bases). There are 17 residues in the CDR3. V gave up 0 bases and J gave up 0 bases, with 16 bases separating them. Germline values: CDR1 SGHRS, CDR2 YFSETQ. Here the CDR3 DNA reads TGCGCCAGCAGCTTGGGATCCCTAGCGACGATCTCCTACGAGCAGTACTTC. Its protein product is CASSLGSLATISYEQYF.

The chain is built from TRBV5-4 and TRBJ2-5, with D possibly being TRBD1 (5 bases). The CDR3 spans 14 residues. V dropped 4 bases and J dropped 1 base, with 11 bases sitting between them. Germline loops: CDR1 SGHNT, CDR2 YYREEE (reference sequence). This chain's CDR3 is CASSGHSLQETQYF. CDR3 nucleotides: TGTGCCAGCAGCGGACACAGCCTCCAAGAGACCCAGTACTTC.